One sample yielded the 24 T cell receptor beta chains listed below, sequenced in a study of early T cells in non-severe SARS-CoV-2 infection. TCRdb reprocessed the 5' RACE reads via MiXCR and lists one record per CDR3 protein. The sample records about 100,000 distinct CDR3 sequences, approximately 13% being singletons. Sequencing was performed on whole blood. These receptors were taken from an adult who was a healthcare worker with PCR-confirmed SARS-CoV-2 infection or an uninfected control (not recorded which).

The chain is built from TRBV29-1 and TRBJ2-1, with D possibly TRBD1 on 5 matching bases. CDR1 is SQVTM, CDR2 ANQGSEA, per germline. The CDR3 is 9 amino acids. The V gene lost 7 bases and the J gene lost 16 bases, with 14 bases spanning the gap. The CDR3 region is CSADSNKFF. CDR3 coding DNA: TGCAGCGCCGACAGTAATAAATTCTTC.

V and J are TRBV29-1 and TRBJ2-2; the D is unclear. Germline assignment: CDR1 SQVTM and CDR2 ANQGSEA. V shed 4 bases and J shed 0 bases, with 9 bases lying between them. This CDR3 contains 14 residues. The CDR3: CSVVSPSNTGELFF. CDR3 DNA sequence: TGCAGCGTTGTCTCACCTTCGAACACCGGGGAGCTGTTTTTT.

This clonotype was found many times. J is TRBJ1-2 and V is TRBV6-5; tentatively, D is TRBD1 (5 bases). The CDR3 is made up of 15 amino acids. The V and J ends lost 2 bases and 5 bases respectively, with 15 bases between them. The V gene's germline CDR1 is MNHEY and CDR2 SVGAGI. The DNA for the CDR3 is TGTGCCAGCAGTTACGGGGGAGGGAGCGGATATGGCTACACCTTC. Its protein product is CASSYGGGSGYGYTF.

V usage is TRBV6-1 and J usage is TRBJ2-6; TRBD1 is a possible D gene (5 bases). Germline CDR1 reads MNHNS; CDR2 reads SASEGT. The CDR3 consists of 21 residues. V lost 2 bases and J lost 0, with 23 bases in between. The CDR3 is CASSERRIDRWALSGANVLTF. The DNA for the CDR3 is TGTGCCAGCAGTGAACGAAGGATCGACAGATGGGCACTCTCTGGGGCCAACGTCCTGACTTTC.

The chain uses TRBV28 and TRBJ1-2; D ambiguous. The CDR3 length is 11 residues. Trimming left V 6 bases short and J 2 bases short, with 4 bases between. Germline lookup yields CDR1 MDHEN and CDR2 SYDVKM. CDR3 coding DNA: TGTGCCAGCAGATACAACTATGGCTACACCTTC. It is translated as CASRYNYGYTF.

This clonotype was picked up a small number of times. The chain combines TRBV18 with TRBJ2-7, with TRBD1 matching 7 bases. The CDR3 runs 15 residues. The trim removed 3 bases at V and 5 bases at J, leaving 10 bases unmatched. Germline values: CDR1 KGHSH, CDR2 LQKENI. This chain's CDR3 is CASSPQGTGAHEQYF. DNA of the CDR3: TGTGCCAGCTCACCCCAGGGAACAGGGGCCCACGAGCAGTACTTC. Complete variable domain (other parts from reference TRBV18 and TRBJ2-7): NAGVMQNPRHLVRRRGQEARLRCSPMKGHSHVYWYRQLPEEGLKFMVYLQKENIIDESGMPKERFSAEFPKEGPSILRIQQVVRGDSAAYFCASSPQGTGAHEQYFGPGTRLTVT.

The CDR3 protein is CASSPHREDEQFF. The DNA of the CDR3 is TGTGCCAGCAGTCCCCACAGGGAGGATGAGCAGTTCTTC. V usage is TRBV6-5 and J usage is TRBJ2-1; D may correspond to TRBD1 or TRBD2 (6 bases each). The V gene lost 5 bases and the J gene lost 8 bases, with 13 bases spanning the gap. The CDR3 consists of 13 residues. CDR1 and CDR2 from the germline V gene are MNHEY and SVGAGI.

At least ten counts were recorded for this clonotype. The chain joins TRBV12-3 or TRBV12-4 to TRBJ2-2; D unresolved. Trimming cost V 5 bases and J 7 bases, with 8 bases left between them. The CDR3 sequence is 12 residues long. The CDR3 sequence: CASSKTDGELFF. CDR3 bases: TGTGCCAGCAGTAAAACTGACGGGGAGCTGTTTTTT.

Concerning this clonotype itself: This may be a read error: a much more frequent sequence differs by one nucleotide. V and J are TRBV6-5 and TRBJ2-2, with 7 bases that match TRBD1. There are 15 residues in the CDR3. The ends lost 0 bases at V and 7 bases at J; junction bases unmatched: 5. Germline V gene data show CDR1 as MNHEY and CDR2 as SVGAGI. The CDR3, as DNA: TGTGCCAGCAGTTACTCGAGGCAGGGGGTCGGGGAGCTGTTTTTT. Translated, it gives CASSYSRQGVGELFF.

The CDR3 loop is CAISESGNEQFF. Written as DNA, the CDR3 is TGTGCCATCAGTGAGTCTGGCAATGAGCAGTTCTTC. This sequence joins TRBV10-3 and TRBJ2-1; D ambiguous. The germline gives CDR1 ENHRY, CDR2 SYGVKD. Trimming shortened V by 0 bases and J by 6 bases, and 3 bases separated the two germline ends. The CDR3 runs 12 residues.

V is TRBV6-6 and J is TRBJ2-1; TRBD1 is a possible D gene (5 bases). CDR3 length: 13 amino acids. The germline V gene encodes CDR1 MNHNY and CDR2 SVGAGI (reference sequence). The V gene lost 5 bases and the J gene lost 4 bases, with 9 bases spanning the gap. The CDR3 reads CASSVTEYNEQFF. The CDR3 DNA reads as TGTGCCAGCAGTGTGACAGAGTACAATGAGCAGTTCTTC.

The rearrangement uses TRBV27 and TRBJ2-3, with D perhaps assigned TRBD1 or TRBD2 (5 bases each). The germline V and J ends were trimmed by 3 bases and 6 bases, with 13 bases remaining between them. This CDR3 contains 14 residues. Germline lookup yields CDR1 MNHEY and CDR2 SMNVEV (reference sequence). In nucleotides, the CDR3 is TGTGCCAGCAGTTTGTTGGGACCAGGGGATACGCAGTATTTT. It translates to CASSLLGPGDTQYF.

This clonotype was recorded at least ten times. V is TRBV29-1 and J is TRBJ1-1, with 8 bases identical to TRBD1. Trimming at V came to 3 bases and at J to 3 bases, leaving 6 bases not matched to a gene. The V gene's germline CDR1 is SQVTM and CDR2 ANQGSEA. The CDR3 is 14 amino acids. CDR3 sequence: CSVERDRYHTEAFF. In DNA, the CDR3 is TGCAGCGTTGAGAGGGACAGGTACCACACTGAAGCTTTCTTT.

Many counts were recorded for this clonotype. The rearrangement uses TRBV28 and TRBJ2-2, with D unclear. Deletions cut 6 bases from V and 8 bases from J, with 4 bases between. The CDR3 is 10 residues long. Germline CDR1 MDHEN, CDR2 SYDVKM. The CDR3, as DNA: TGTGCCAGCAGGAGTGGGGAGCTGTTTTTT. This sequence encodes CASRSGELFF. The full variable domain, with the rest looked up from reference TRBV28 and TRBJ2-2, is DVKVTQSSRYLVKRTGEKVFLECVQDMDHENMFWYRQDPGLGLRLIYFSYDVKMKEKGDIPEGYSVSREKKERFSLILESASTNQTSMYLCASRSGELFFGEGSRLTVL.

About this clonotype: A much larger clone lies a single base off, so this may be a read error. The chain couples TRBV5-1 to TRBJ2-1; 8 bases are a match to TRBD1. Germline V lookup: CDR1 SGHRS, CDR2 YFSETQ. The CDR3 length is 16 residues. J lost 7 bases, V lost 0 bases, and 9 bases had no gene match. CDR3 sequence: CASSLDSGGRTNEQFF. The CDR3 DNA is TGCGCCAGCAGCTTGGACTCAGGGGGCAGAACTAATGAGCAGTTCTTC.

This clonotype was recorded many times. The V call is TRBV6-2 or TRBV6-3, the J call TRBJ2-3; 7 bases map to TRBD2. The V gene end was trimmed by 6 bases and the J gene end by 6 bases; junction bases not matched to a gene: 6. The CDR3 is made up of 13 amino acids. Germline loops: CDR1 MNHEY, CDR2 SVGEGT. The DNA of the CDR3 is TGTGCCAGCAGGCCGAGCGGGGCCGATACGCAGTATTTT. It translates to CASRPSGADTQYF.

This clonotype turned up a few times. The CDR3 protein is CATSAPDRFDEQFF. The DNA for the CDR3 is TGTGCCACCAGTGCTCCCGACAGGTTCGATGAGCAGTTCTTC. The V call is TRBV24-1, the J call TRBJ2-1; D perhaps matches TRBD1 (6 bases). Germline V gene sequence: CDR1 KGHDR, CDR2 SFDVKD. The CDR3 loop spans 14 amino acids. V was shortened by 5 bases and J by 8 bases, with 15 bases between the two germline ends.

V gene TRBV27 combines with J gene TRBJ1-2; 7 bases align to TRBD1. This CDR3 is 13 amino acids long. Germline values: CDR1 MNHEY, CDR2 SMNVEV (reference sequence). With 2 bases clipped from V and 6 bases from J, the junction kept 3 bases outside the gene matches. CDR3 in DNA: TGTGCCAGCAGTTTAGAGGGGGCGCATGGCTACACCTTC. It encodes CASSLEGAHGYTF.

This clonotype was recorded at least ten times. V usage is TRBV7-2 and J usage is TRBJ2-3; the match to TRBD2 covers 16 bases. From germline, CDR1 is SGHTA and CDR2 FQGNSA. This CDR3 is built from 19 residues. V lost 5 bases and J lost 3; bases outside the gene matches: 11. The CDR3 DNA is TGTGCCAGCAGCCGCAAGGGGACTAGCGGGGGGGCCGTGACAGATACGCAGTATTTT. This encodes CASSRKGTSGGAVTDTQYF.

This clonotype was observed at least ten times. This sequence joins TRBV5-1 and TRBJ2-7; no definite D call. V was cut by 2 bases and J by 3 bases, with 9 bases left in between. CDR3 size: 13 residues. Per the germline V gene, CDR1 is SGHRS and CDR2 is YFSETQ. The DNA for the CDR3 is TGCGCCAGCAGCTTTGGAATCGACTACGAGCAGTACTTC. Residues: CASSFGIDYEQYF.

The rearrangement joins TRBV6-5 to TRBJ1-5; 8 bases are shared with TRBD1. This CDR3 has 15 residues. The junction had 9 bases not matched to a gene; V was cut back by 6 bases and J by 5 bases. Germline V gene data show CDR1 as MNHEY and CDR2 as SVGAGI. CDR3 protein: CASSRTGRYDQPQHF. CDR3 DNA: TGTGCCAGCAGCCGGACAGGGAGGTACGATCAGCCCCAGCATTTT.

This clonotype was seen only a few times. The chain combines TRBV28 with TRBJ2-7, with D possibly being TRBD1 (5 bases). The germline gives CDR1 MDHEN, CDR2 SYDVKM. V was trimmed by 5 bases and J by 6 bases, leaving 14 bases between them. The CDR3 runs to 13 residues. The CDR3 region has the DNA TGTGCCAGCAGTAGCCCAGGGCTCGGCGAGCAGTACTTC. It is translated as CASSSPGLGEQYF.

In nucleotides, the CDR3 is TGTGCCAGCAGTTCCCAACTAGCGGGGGGGCCAGTAGATACGCAGTATTTT. The encoded protein is CASSSQLAGGPVDTQYF. The chain has TRBV28 and TRBJ2-3, with TRBD2 matching 13 bases. Looked up from germline, CDR1 is MDHEN and CDR2 is SYDVKM. This CDR3 has 17 amino acids. Trimming took 4 bases from V and 5 from J; bases not matched to a gene: 9. The variable domain in full, with the rest retrieved from reference TRBV28 and TRBJ2-3, is DVKVTQSSRYLVKRTGEKVFLECVQDMDHENMFWYRQDPGLGLRLIYFSYDVKMKEKGDIPEGYSVSREKKERFSLILESASTNQTSMYLCASSSQLAGGPVDTQYFGPGTRLTVL.

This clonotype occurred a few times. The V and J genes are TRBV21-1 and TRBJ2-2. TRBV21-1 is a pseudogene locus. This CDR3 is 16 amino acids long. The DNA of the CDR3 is TGTGCCAGCAGCAAAGGCAGGAACGAGGACACCGGGGAGCTGTTTTTT. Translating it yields CASSKGRNEDTGELFF.